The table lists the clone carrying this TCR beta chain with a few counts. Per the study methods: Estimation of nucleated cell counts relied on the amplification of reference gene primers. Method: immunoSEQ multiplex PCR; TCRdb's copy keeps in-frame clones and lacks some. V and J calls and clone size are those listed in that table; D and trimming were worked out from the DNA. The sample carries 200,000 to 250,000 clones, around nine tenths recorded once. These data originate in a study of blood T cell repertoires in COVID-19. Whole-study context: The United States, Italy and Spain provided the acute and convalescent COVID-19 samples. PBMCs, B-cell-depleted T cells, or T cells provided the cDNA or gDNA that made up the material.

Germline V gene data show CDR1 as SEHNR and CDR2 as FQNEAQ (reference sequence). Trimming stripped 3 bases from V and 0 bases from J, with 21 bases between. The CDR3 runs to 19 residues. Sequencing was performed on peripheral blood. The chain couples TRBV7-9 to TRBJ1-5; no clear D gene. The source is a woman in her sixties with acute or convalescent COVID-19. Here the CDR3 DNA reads TGTGCCAGCAGCTTCGGGGTACTCAACAGCCTCAATAGCAATCAGCCCCAGCATTTT. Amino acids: CASSFGVLNSLNSNQPQHF.